A selection of T cell receptor beta chains follows, all from one sample in a study of T cell repertoires and HLA-DP antigens. What these receptors recognize is not known. The data were produced by immunoSEQ multiplex PCR, yet TCRdb's version contains in-frame clones alone and is incomplete. The repertoire holds about 110,000 clones, with 92% as singletons. What was sequenced was CD4+ T cells from PBMCs. All receptors come from a woman younger than 30 in good health and CMV-seronegative. Each CDR3 is given with its conserved first and last residue. The D gene is left open where the match is weak.

NA | TRBV10-3 | CAISEGDTGYTF
NA | TRBV10-3 | CAIRRDHGYTF
NA | TRBV18 | CASSPSGTTNYGYTF
NA | TRBV2 | CASSTQGLRQPQHF
NA | TRBV29-1 | CSVDFSSDTQYF
TRBD1 | TRBV9 | CASSVLQGALNTEAFF
TRBD2 | TRBV7-3 | CASSLSGGIYNEQFF
NA | TRBV5-4 | CASSLQGPNQPQHF
NA | TRBV7-8 | CASSRTDTQYF
TRBD1 | TRBV28 | CASSLNGQGVRPETQYF
NA | TRBV5-4 | CASRSGAGRASPLHF
NA | TRBV5-6 | CASSLTRTTSGNTIYF
NA | TRBV5-1 | CASSLRRNQETQYF
NA | TRBV5-5 | CASSLEYHSNQPQHF
TRBD1 | TRBV7-9 | CASSLGGQGYLAKNIQYF
NA | TRBV18 | CASSPSEVGGYTF
NA | TRBV5-4 | CASSGNPGGYTF
NA | TRBV29-1 | CSVDRGGEGGYTF
NA | TRBV19 | CATRMGRKEYGYTF
NA | TRBV18 | CASSPGRGAGELFF
TRBD2 | TRBV10-2 | CASSEPSGRLYEQYF
NA | TRBV5-1 | CASHPGPAEDTQYF
TRBD2 | TRBV19 | CASSSSRTSGRSEQYF
TRBD2 | TRBV6-5 | CASRTLAGALGEQFF
TRBD1 | TRBV7-9 | CASSLGQVQGYTF
TRBD2 | TRBV30 | CAWSPGGARETQYF
NA | TRBV25-1 | CASRLGGGSTIYF
TRBD1 | TRBV5-6 | CASRRGQGYEQYF
TRBD1 | TRBV18 | CASSPGQTKLNGGYTF
TRBD2 | TRBV5-3 | CARSPGSGSADTQYF
NA | TRBV7-2 | CASSLAEGAVTEAFF
NA | TRBV7-6 | CASSLHGETQYF
NA | TRBV16 | CASSQRAGVLNTEAFF
NA | TRBV19 | CASSMGQSFPYEQYF
NA | TRBV10-3 | CAITGGTNYGYTF
NA | TRBV19 | CASSTNRDLRNTIYF
NA | TRBV11-3 | CASSLAGFTDTQYF
TRBD2 | TRBV30 | CAWSQTLRTSGRDEQFF
TRBD2 | TRBV19 | CASSSGRTGELFF
TRBD1 | TRBV5-1 | CASSLGTDGNTIYF
TRBD1 | TRBV29-1 | CSVTTPGQGITGELFF